Listed below are T cell receptor beta chains from one sample, sequenced in a study of blood T cell repertoires in COVID-19. Produced via immunoSEQ multiplex PCR; TCRdb's table is partial and in-frame only. The sample lists about 140,000 clones; around 81% were seen once. What was sequenced was peripheral blood. The source of these receptors is a woman aged 55 to 70 with active or convalescent COVID-19. Each CDR3 is given with its conserved first and last residue. The D gene is left open where the match is weak. Clone size is shown for a subset of rows, as once, few, many or a class of expanded clone.

DNA: TGTGCCATCAGTGAACGGGGGGGCACAGATACGCAGTATTTT
CDR3: CAISERGGTDTQYF
J: TRBJ2-3
size: NA
D: TRBD2
V: TRBV10-3

DNA: TGTGCTAGCAGCTCGACTAGCCGCACAGATACGCAGTATTTT
CDR3: CASSSTSRTDTQYF
J: TRBJ2-3
size: once
D: TRBD2
V: TRBV7-7

DNA: TGTGCCTGGAGCATACCCCGGTTAGCGGGCTACGAGCAGTACTTC
CDR3: CAWSIPRLAGYEQYF
J: TRBJ2-7
size: NA
D: TRBD2
V: TRBV30

DNA: TGCAGCGGTAAGGGACAGGGCAACACTGAAGCTTTCTTT
CDR3: CSGKGQGNTEAFF
J: TRBJ1-1
size: NA
D: TRBD1
V: TRBV29-1

DNA: TGCGCCAGCAGATTCCGGGACAGGGGGCAAGAGACCCAGTACTTC
CDR3: CASRFRDRGQETQYF
J: TRBJ2-5
size: NA
D: TRBD1
V: TRBV5-1

DNA: TGTGCCACCAGCGTCCGGACAAGCAATCAGCCCCAGCATTTT
CDR3: CATSVRTSNQPQHF
J: TRBJ1-5
size: NA
D: NA
V: TRBV15

DNA: TGCAGCGTTCAGATGCGACAGACGAGCACAGATACGCAGTATTTT
CDR3: CSVQMRQTSTDTQYF
J: TRBJ2-3
size: NA
D: NA
V: TRBV29-1

DNA: TGTGCCAGCAGCATGACAGTGGGCAATCAGCCCCAGCATTTT
CDR3: CASSMTVGNQPQHF
J: TRBJ1-5
size: NA
D: NA
V: TRBV2

DNA: TGTGCCACCAGTGACCTCGGGTACGAGCAGTACTTC
CDR3: CATSDLGYEQYF
J: TRBJ2-7
size: NA
D: NA
V: TRBV24-1

DNA: TGTGCCAGTGGGGCAGGGAATCAGCCCCAGCATTTT
CDR3: CASGAGNQPQHF
J: TRBJ1-5
size: NA
D: NA
V: TRBV2

DNA: TGTGCCAGCAGCGTAGGTCAGGGGACAGATACGCAGTATTTT
CDR3: CASSVGQGTDTQYF
J: TRBJ2-3
size: NA
D: NA
V: TRBV9

DNA: TGTGCCAGCAGCCAATCCCAGAGGGATCAGCCCCAGCATTTT
CDR3: CASSQSQRDQPQHF
J: TRBJ1-5
size: NA
D: NA
V: TRBV16

DNA: TGTGCCAGCAGTGAAGTTACAGGAACTTCCTCTGGGGCCAACGTCCTGACTTTC
CDR3: CASSEVTGTSSGANVLTF
J: TRBJ2-6
size: NA
D: NA
V: TRBV6-1

DNA: TGTGCCAGCAGCCAATACAGGGGGGCCGACGGTGAAAAACTGTTTTTT
CDR3: CASSQYRGADGEKLFF
J: TRBJ1-4
size: NA
D: TRBD1
V: TRBV4-2

DNA: TGTGCCAGCAGCGGCCCCGGGACAGGGCGCAATCAGCCCCAGCATTTT
CDR3: CASSGPGTGRNQPQHF
J: TRBJ1-5
size: NA
D: TRBD1
V: TRBV7-2

DNA: TGTGCCAGCAGCTGGGCTCTGGTTGGGTTCTACAATGAGCAGTTCTTC
CDR3: CASSWALVGFYNEQFF
J: TRBJ2-1
size: NA
D: NA
V: TRBV7-8

DNA: TGTGCCAGCAAACCGACAGGGTTCTACGAGCAGTACTTC
CDR3: CASKPTGFYEQYF
J: TRBJ2-7
size: NA
D: TRBD1
V: TRBV3-1/TRBV3-2

DNA: TGTGCCAGCAGTCGGACAGGGGAGAACACTGAAGCTTTCTTT
CDR3: CASSRTGENTEAFF
J: TRBJ1-1
size: NA
D: TRBD1
V: TRBV6-5

DNA: TGTGCCACCAGCGCAGGACAGATCCAAGAGACCCAGTACTTC
CDR3: CATSAGQIQETQYF
J: TRBJ2-5
size: NA
D: NA
V: TRBV15

DNA: TGTGCCAGCAGAAAAAGGACAGGGGAGAACACTGAAGCTTTCTTT
CDR3: CASRKRTGENTEAFF
J: TRBJ1-1
size: few
D: TRBD1
V: TRBV2

DNA: TGCGCCAGCAGCACCCAGGGGGAGAACACTGAAGCTTTCTTT
CDR3: CASSTQGENTEAFF
J: TRBJ1-1
size: NA
D: TRBD1
V: TRBV5-1

DNA: TGTGCCAGCAGCTTCCCCCGGGAGGGAGCAGATACGCAGTATTTT
CDR3: CASSFPREGADTQYF
J: TRBJ2-3
size: few
D: TRBD2
V: TRBV11-2

DNA: TGTGCCAGCAGTTCCGGGACTAGTCTTCATGAGCAGTTCTTC
CDR3: CASSSGTSLHEQFF
J: TRBJ2-1
size: NA
D: TRBD2
V: TRBV6-5

DNA: TGTGCCAGCAGCCAGGCTCGGGACAGCAATCAGTATTTT
CDR3: CASSQARDSNQYF
J: TRBJ2-3
size: few
D: TRBD1
V: TRBV3-1/TRBV3-2

DNA: TGTGCCAGCAGTCATAATAGACAGGCCACAGATACGCAGTATTTT
CDR3: CASSHNRQATDTQYF
J: TRBJ2-3
size: NA
D: NA
V: TRBV6-5

DNA: TGCGCCAGCAGCCAGGGGGGACAGGGTAACTATGGCTACACCTTC
CDR3: CASSQGGQGNYGYTF
J: TRBJ1-2
size: NA
D: TRBD1
V: TRBV4-1

DNA: TGTGCCAGCAGCTATCCGGGACAGGGGGCGCGTCAGCCCCAGCATTTT
CDR3: CASSYPGQGARQPQHF
J: TRBJ1-5
size: few
D: TRBD1
V: TRBV28

DNA: TGTGCCAGCAGTTTAACCCTGACTAGCGGGAGTGAAGGCGAGCAGTACTTC
CDR3: CASSLTLTSGSEGEQYF
J: TRBJ2-7
size: few
D: TRBD2
V: TRBV27

DNA: TGTGCCACCAGCACCGGGACAGAAGAGACCCAGTACTTC
CDR3: CATSTGTEETQYF
J: TRBJ2-5
size: NA
D: TRBD1
V: TRBV15

DNA: TGTGCCAGCAGCCTTACTAGAGGAGAGACCCAGTACTTC
CDR3: CASSLTRGETQYF
J: TRBJ2-5
size: NA
D: NA
V: TRBV11-2

DNA: TGTGCCAGCGTTTTAGGCGGGACGGGAAACACCATATATTTT
CDR3: CASVLGGTGNTIYF
J: TRBJ1-3
size: NA
D: NA
V: TRBV5-6

DNA: TGTGCCAGCTCACCCGGTTACGATCAGCCCCAGCATTTT
CDR3: CASSPGYDQPQHF
J: TRBJ1-5
size: NA
D: NA
V: TRBV18

DNA: TGTGCCAGCAGCACAACAGTGAACACTGAAGCTTTCTTT
CDR3: CASSTTVNTEAFF
J: TRBJ1-1
size: NA
D: NA
V: TRBV3-1/TRBV3-2

DNA: TGCGCCAGCAGCTTGAGGGGGACAGACCAGCCCCAGCATTTT
CDR3: CASSLRGTDQPQHF
J: TRBJ1-5
size: NA
D: TRBD1
V: TRBV5-1

DNA: TGTGCCAGCAGTCCGACCTCAGGGGCTTACACCGGGGAGCTGTTTTTT
CDR3: CASSPTSGAYTGELFF
J: TRBJ2-2
size: NA
D: NA
V: TRBV27

DNA: TGTGCCAGCAGCTTAATCCGGGGGGACACAGATACGCAGTATTTT
CDR3: CASSLIRGDTDTQYF
J: TRBJ2-3
size: NA
D: TRBD2
V: TRBV7-9

DNA: TGTGCCAGCAGCTCCCCGACTAGCGGGTTGGAGACCCAGTACTTC
CDR3: CASSSPTSGLETQYF
J: TRBJ2-5
size: NA
D: TRBD2
V: TRBV11-2

DNA: TGTGCCAGCACCGTAAACACATACAATGAGCAGTTCTTC
CDR3: CASTVNTYNEQFF
J: TRBJ2-1
size: NA
D: NA
V: TRBV11-2

DNA: TGTGCCAGTAGTTCGCTCGTGTGGGCGGGGGAAGGTACTGAAGCTTTCTTT
CDR3: CASSSLVWAGEGTEAFF
J: TRBJ1-1
size: NA
D: NA
V: TRBV19

DNA: TGTGCCACCAGTGATTTTAGGGGGCGGGACGAGCAGTACTTC
CDR3: CATSDFRGRDEQYF
J: TRBJ2-7
size: NA
D: TRBD1
V: TRBV24-1

DNA: TGCAGCGCTAAGACAGGGGGAAACACTGAAGCTTTCTTT
CDR3: CSAKTGGNTEAFF
J: TRBJ1-1
size: NA
D: TRBD1
V: TRBV29-1

DNA: TGTGCCAGCAGCCGGGACAGGGGGAATGAGCAGTTCTTC
CDR3: CASSRDRGNEQFF
J: TRBJ2-1
size: NA
D: TRBD1
V: TRBV11-2

DNA: TGTGCCAGCAGCGTAGCAGGGGTTATTAGCGAGACCCAGTACTTC
CDR3: CASSVAGVISETQYF
J: TRBJ2-5
size: NA
D: NA
V: TRBV9

DNA: TGCGCCAGCAGCCAAGATCTATCGATCGACGAGCAGTACTTC
CDR3: CASSQDLSIDEQYF
J: TRBJ2-7
size: once
D: NA
V: TRBV4-3

DNA: TGTGCCAGCAGTGTTGACAGGGGGTTCGAAGAGACCCAGTACTTC
CDR3: CASSVDRGFEETQYF
J: TRBJ2-5
size: few
D: TRBD1
V: TRBV2

DNA: TGTGCCAGCAGCCCCGACAGGGGCGAGCAGTACTTC
CDR3: CASSPDRGEQYF
J: TRBJ2-7
size: NA
D: TRBD1
V: TRBV11-1

DNA: TGTGCCAGCAGCTTCCACCGCGGGGGGGATGAAAAACTGTTTTTT
CDR3: CASSFHRGGDEKLFF
J: TRBJ1-4
size: NA
D: NA
V: TRBV7-9

DNA: TGCGCCAGCAGCCGAGCCGGGACAGGGAACACAGATACGCAGTATTTT
CDR3: CASSRAGTGNTDTQYF
J: TRBJ2-3
size: NA
D: TRBD1
V: TRBV5-1

DNA: TGTGCCAGCAGCTCCGGGACAGGGCGATATCAGCCCCAGCATTTT
CDR3: CASSSGTGRYQPQHF
J: TRBJ1-5
size: NA
D: TRBD1
V: TRBV7-6

DNA: TGTGCCAGCAGTTACTCCCCGGACAGGGAAGCCTACGAGCAGTACTTC
CDR3: CASSYSPDREAYEQYF
J: TRBJ2-7
size: once
D: TRBD1
V: TRBV6-6

DNA: TGTGCCAGCAGCTCCAGGGAAGGGCAGGGGTATGGCTACACCTTC
CDR3: CASSSREGQGYGYTF
J: TRBJ1-2
size: NA
D: NA
V: TRBV5-4

DNA: TGTGCCAGCAGTACCTCAGGGGGCAGAGGCTACACCTTC
CDR3: CASSTSGGRGYTF
J: TRBJ1-2
size: NA
D: TRBD1
V: TRBV12-3/TRBV12-4

DNA: TGTGCCAGCAGCTTCGGGACTAGCGGGAGTATTAGCACAGATACGCAGTATTTT
CDR3: CASSFGTSGSISTDTQYF
J: TRBJ2-3
size: NA
D: TRBD2
V: TRBV7-2

DNA: TGTGCCAGCAGCCTCGGGACAGGGAGTCAGCCCCAGCATTTT
CDR3: CASSLGTGSQPQHF
J: TRBJ1-5
size: NA
D: TRBD1
V: TRBV3-1/TRBV3-2

DNA: TGTGCCAGCAGTTGGATGGGACCTGGGAGGGTCTCTGGCTACACCTTC
CDR3: CASSWMGPGRVSGYTF
J: TRBJ1-2
size: NA
D: NA
V: TRBV6-5

DNA: TGTGCCAGCAGTGAACAGGGGCCAAGCTCTGGAAACACCATATATTTT
CDR3: CASSEQGPSSGNTIYF
J: TRBJ1-3
size: few
D: TRBD1
V: TRBV28

DNA: TGTGCCATAGGACAGGGTAGTCAGCCCCAGCATTTT
CDR3: CAIGQGSQPQHF
J: TRBJ1-5
size: NA
D: TRBD1
V: TRBV24-1

DNA: TGTGCCAGCAGCGCCGGCCCGGGCGGGAGTACGGCCCGGGAGCAGTTCTTC
CDR3: CASSAGPGGSTAREQFF
J: TRBJ2-1
size: NA
D: TRBD2
V: TRBV5-4